Presented here are 15 T cell receptor beta chains from one specimen sequenced in a study of control samples from healthy donors and cancer patients. Using immunoSEQ multiplex PCR, the repertoire was profiled, and TCRdb retains in-frame clones only, with some absent. This table has around 190,000 clones, around nine tenths appearing once. Specimen: blood. These TCRs come from a man aged 25-45 years in good health.

The chain carries TRBV30 and TRBJ1-5; 9 positions agree with TRBD1. CDR1 is GTSNPN and CDR2 is SVGIG in the germline V gene (reference sequence). Trimming took 2 bases from V and 0 from J; bases not matched to a gene: 2. The CDR3 has 15 residues. CDR3 nucleotides: TGTGCCTGGAGTACGGGACAGGGTAGCAATCAGCCCCAGCATTTT. Amino acid sequence: CAWSTGQGSNQPQHF. The full variable domain, completed using reference TRBV30 and TRBJ1-5, is SQTIHQWPATLVQPVGSPLSLECTVEGTSNPNLYWYRQAAGRGLQLLFYSVGIGQISSEVPQNLSASRPQDRQFILSSKKLLLSDSGFYLCAWSTGQGSNQPQHFGDGTRLSIL.

To note about this clone: Additional DNA sequences in this sample encode the identical CDR3. This chain connects TRBV12-5 to TRBJ2-5, with D maybe TRBD2 (5 bases). The length of the CDR3 is 14 residues. The V gene lost 4 bases and the J gene lost 5 bases, with 14 bases spanning the gap. Per germline, CDR1 LGHNT and CDR2 FRNRAP. As DNA, the CDR3 is TGTGCTAGTGGTTCTACTAGATTAGGGGAGACCCAGTACTTC. Its protein product is CASGSTRLGETQYF.

The chain couples TRBV9 to TRBJ1-5; TRBD1 agrees at 10 bases. Trimming cost V 3 bases and J 5 bases; bases outside gene matches: 2. Germline loops: CDR1 SGDLS, CDR2 YYNGEE. The CDR3 length is 14 residues. This CDR3 reads CASSGGQGYQPQHF. DNA for the CDR3: TGTGCCAGCAGCGGGGGACAGGGGTATCAGCCCCAGCATTTT.

J is TRBJ1-4 and V is TRBV6-1; D call uncertain. The CDR3 sequence is 15 residues long. Per the germline V gene, CDR1 is MNHNS and CDR2 is SASEGT. Between the trimmed V and J ends, which lost 2 bases and 3 bases, there was a span of 10 bases. The DNA for the CDR3 is TGTGCCAGCAGTGAACTTGGACCGTCTAATGAAAAACTGTTTTTT. Translating it yields CASSELGPSNEKLFF.

The CDR3 here is CASSVGAGQGKLGQPQHF. CDR3 coding DNA: TGTGCCAGCAGCGTAGGTGCGGGACAGGGAAAATTAGGTCAGCCCCAGCATTTT. The chain uses TRBV9 and TRBJ1-5; 9 nucleotides match TRBD1. V lost 0 bases, J lost 6 bases, and 13 bases stayed unmatched. Germline values: CDR1 SGDLS, CDR2 YYNGEE. The CDR3 consists of 18 residues.

The chain links TRBV11-2 to TRBJ2-3; 12 nucleotides line up with TRBD2. The CDR3 sequence is 17 residues long. The germline CDR1 and CDR2 sequences are SGHAT and FQNNGV. Losses at the gene ends were 0 bases for V and 3 bases for J; bases not matched to a gene: 4. Written as DNA, the CDR3 is TGTGCCAGCAGCTTAGATTTGACTAGCGGGGGAACAGATACGCAGTATTTT. Protein: CASSLDLTSGGTDTQYF. The variable domain in full, completed from reference TRBV11-2 and TRBJ2-3, reads EAGVAQSPRYKIIEKRQSVAFWCNPISGHATLYWYQQILGQGPKLLIQFQNNGVVDDSQLPKDRFSAERLKGVDSTLKIQPAKLEDSAVYLCASSLDLTSGGTDTQYFGPGTRLTVL.

The chain employs TRBV30 and TRBJ1-6; no firm D call. V dropped 1 base and J dropped 2 bases, with 6 bases sitting between them. The CDR3 has 14 residues. Germline CDR1 and CDR2: GTSNPN and SVGIG (reference sequence). The CDR3 spells CAWSGGTYNSPLHF. CDR3 coding DNA: TGTGCCTGGAGTGGGGGTACCTATAATTCACCCCTCCACTTT.

The chain carries TRBV19 and TRBJ2-1, with TRBD2 matching 10 bases. Trimming cost V 3 bases and J 8 bases; bases outside gene matches: 7. The CDR3 has 15 amino acids. Germline lookup yields CDR1 LNHDA and CDR2 SQIVND (reference sequence). CDR3 amino acids: CASSIGLAGADEQFF. The CDR3 DNA reads as TGTGCCAGTAGTATCGGGCTAGCGGGGGCCGATGAGCAGTTCTTC.

This chain uses TRBV18 with TRBJ1-4; possibly TRBD1 for D (5 bases). The V gene lost 1 base and the J gene lost 8 bases, with 11 bases spanning the gap. Germline CDR1 KGHSH, CDR2 LQKENI. The CDR3 runs 14 residues. The DNA of the CDR3 is TGTGCCAGCTCACCACTCCAGGGTCGGGAAAAACTGTTTTTT. Protein product: CASSPLQGREKLFF.

The chain combines TRBV5-4 with TRBJ2-3, with 8 bases identical to TRBD1. Germline lookup yields CDR1 SGHNT and CDR2 YYREEE (reference sequence). Losses at the gene ends were 0 bases for V and 7 bases for J; bases not matched to a gene: 10. There are 16 residues in the CDR3. The CDR3 here is CASSLVGGQGTNTQYF. CDR3 DNA: TGTGCCAGCAGCTTGGTAGGTGGACAGGGAACCAATACGCAGTATTTT.

V gene TRBV5-4 combines with J gene TRBJ2-3; no clear D. Trimming cost V 2 bases and J 2 bases, with 0 bases left between them. The CDR3 is 11 residues long. CDR1 and CDR2 from the germline V gene are SGHNT and YYREEE (reference sequence). The CDR3 DNA is TGTGCCAGCAGCTTCACAGATACGCAGTATTTT. Translated: CASSFTDTQYF.

The rearrangement joins TRBV7-2 to TRBJ2-3; tentatively, D is TRBD2 (6 bases). The V end was cut by 4 bases, the J end by 2 bases, with 13 bases between. Germline CDR1 reads SGHTA; CDR2 reads FQGNSA. This CDR3 comprises 15 residues. CDR3 bases: TGTGCCAGCAGCTCCCAGGTAGCGGTCACAGATACGCAGTATTTT. Amino acid sequence: CASSSQVAVTDTQYF. The complete variable domain, with remaining parts taken from reference TRBV7-2 and TRBJ2-3, reads GAGVSQSPSNKVTEKGKDVELRCDPISGHTALYWYRQSLGQGLEFLIYFQGNSAPDKSGLPSDRFSAERTGGSVSTLTIQRTQQEDSAVYLCASSSQVAVTDTQYFGPGTRLTVL.

This chain links TRBV14 with TRBJ2-1; no clear D gene. Trimming shortened V by 1 base and J by 9 bases, and 10 bases separated the two germline ends. This CDR3 is built from 13 residues. The germline CDR1 and CDR2 sequences are SGHDN and FVKESK. This CDR3 reads CASSQVGGAEQFF. As DNA, the CDR3 is TGTGCCAGCAGCCAAGTTGGCGGAGCTGAGCAGTTCTTC. Together with reference TRBV14 and TRBJ2-1, the CDR3 gives the full variable domain: EAGVTQFPSHSVIEKGQTVTLRCDPISGHDNLYWYRRVMGKEIKFLLHFVKESKQDESGMPNNRFLAERTGGTYSTLKVQPAELEDSGVYFCASSQVGGAEQFFGPGTRLTVL.

The V call is TRBV7-2, the J call TRBJ2-7; TRBD1 might be the D (6 bases). This CDR3 spans 14 amino acids. Germline V gene sequence: CDR1 SGHTA, CDR2 FQGNSA. V was shortened by 1 base and J by 2 bases, with 9 bases between the two germline ends. Here the CDR3 reads CASSLVPGAYEQYF. The CDR3 bases are TGTGCCAGCAGCTTAGTACCAGGGGCCTACGAGCAGTACTTC.

This sequence joins TRBV9 and TRBJ1-2, with D tentatively TRBD1 (6 bases). Germline loops: CDR1 SGDLS, CDR2 YYNGEE. The V and J ends lost 2 bases and 2 bases respectively, with 10 bases between them. There are 14 residues in the CDR3. The CDR3 here is CASSVAGANYGYTF. CDR3 nucleotide sequence: TGTGCCAGCAGCGTCGCAGGGGCCAACTATGGCTACACCTTC.